The 5 T cell receptor beta chains listed next were all sequenced from one sample in a study of blood T cells in healthy people across ages. The second PCR ran about 6 to 11 cycles with a sample-barcoded 5' primer and J-beta primers. TCRdb reprocessed the 5' RACE reads via MiXCR and lists one record per CDR3 protein. Here the sample spans around 1.7 million distinct CDR3 sequences, 28% being singletons. The specimen was blood. These receptors originate from a woman aged 25 to 45 in good health.

On this clonotype: Possible read error: a much larger clone is one base away. V and J are TRBV6-5 and TRBJ1-2, with D possibly TRBD1 on 5 matching bases. The CDR3 consists of 14 residues. Germline CDR1 reads MNHEY; CDR2 reads SVGAGI. The CDR3 DNA is TGTGCCGGCAGTTATTCGGACACCAGCTATGGCTACACCTTC. This encodes CAGSYSDTSYGYTF.

A few counts support this clonotype. The chain couples TRBV7-3 to TRBJ2-7, with TRBD1 matching over 8 bases. CDR1 SGHTA and CDR2 FQGTGA come from the germline V gene. This CDR3 has 16 residues. V lost 0 bases to trimming and J lost 4 bases; unmatched junction nucleotides: 8. In DNA, the CDR3 is TGTGCCAGCAGCTTAACAGGCGGGACAGGTCGTTACGAGCAGTACTTC. It is translated as CASSLTGGTGRYEQYF. The full variable domain, its missing parts supplied by reference TRBV7-3 and TRBJ2-7, is GAGVSQTPSNKVTEKGKYVELRCDPISGHTALYWYRQSLGQGPEFLIYFQGTGAADDSGLPNDRFFAVRPEGSVSTLKIQRTERGDSAVYLCASSLTGGTGRYEQYFGPGTRLTVT.

This clonotype was recorded many times. The chain uses TRBV28 and TRBJ2-7; tentative D call: TRBD2 (5 bases). The germline V gene has CDR1 MDHEN and CDR2 SYDVKM. V was pared by 9 bases and J by 0 bases, with 9 bases between. CDR3 length: 12 amino acids. CDR3 DNA sequence: TGTGCCAGTCAAGGGAGCTCCTACGAGCAGTACTTC. It translates to CASQGSSYEQYF.

The chain uses TRBV7-9 and TRBJ1-2; 9 bases fit TRBD1. With 1 base clipped from V and 6 bases from J, the junction kept 3 bases outside the gene matches. The germline gives CDR1 SEHNR, CDR2 FQNEAQ (reference sequence). There are 14 residues in the CDR3. This chain's CDR3 is CASSLGGDRDGYTF. The CDR3 coding sequence is TGTGCCAGCAGCTTAGGAGGGGACAGGGATGGCTACACCTTC.

This clonotype occurred a few times. The chain combines TRBV9 with TRBJ2-7; TRBD2 might be the D (5 bases). The CDR3 length is 15 residues. V was trimmed by 0 bases and J by 3 bases, leaving 13 bases between them. The germline CDR1 and CDR2 sequences are SGDLS and YYNGEE. The CDR3 nucleotides read TGTGCCAGCAGCGTAGCGGGCGGAGGACGCTACGAGCAGTACTTC. This translates into CASSVAGGGRYEQYF.